The clone carrying this TCR beta chain was observed a few times. Its target is unknown. The CDR3 covers 16 residues. CDR1 SNHLY and CDR2 FYNNEI come from the germline V gene. Trimming took 7 bases from V and 1 from J, leaving 19 bases between them. It was version v3.0 of the immunoSEQ assay that was run at survey level. The assay was immunoSEQ multiplex PCR, and TCRdb's table has in-frame clones only and misses some. Of some 30,000 clones in the sample, about 85% were seen once. These data originate in a study of long-term antiretroviral therapy in people with HIV. On the study more broadly: The earliest samples predate the 2015 immediate-ART recommendation by about a decade.

Study results and caveats: Dominance of pre-ART expanded clones persisted, fluctuating and often declining after ART.

V gene TRBV2 combines with J gene TRBJ1-2, with D possibly TRBD1 on 6 matching bases. This receptor was obtained from a man aged 18 to 30 with HIV. This specimen consisted of unsorted PBMCs, obtained 1.1 years after starting antiretroviral therapy. The CDR3 region is CASNGGQSIGNYGYTF. CDR3 nucleotide sequence: TGTGCCAGCAATGGGGGCCAATCTATCGGTAACTATGGCTACACCTTC.